Listed below are T cell receptor beta chains from one sample, sequenced in a study of T cells expressing NK-cell markers. TCRdb re-analyzed the 5' RACE reads; it lists each CDR3 protein once, without DNA. The sample's table shows hundreds of thousands of distinct CDR3 sequences. The specimen sequenced was blood T cells: a sorted CD56 or NKG2C T cell subset, CD4+ or CD8+ T cells, or bulk PBMC T cells (not recorded which). These receptors were taken from a woman between 18 and 75 years old in good health. The CDR3 runs from the conserved cysteine through the conserved F or W. Each record gives: V gene, J gene, CDR3 protein.

>TRBV12-3/TRBV12-4|TRBJ2-2
CASTTSPGLGSGELFF
>TRBV5-1|TRBJ1-1
CASSIPGGSNTEAFF
>TRBV6-5|TRBJ2-1
CASSYSASGSENEQFF
>TRBV20-1|TRBJ1-6
CSAPRGDKHNSPLHF
>TRBV5-1|TRBJ2-7
CASSPVSGTYEQYF
>TRBV7-8|TRBJ2-1
CAAPTGVYNEQFF
>TRBV6-2/TRBV6-3|TRBJ1-2
CASGQGAGYTF
>TRBV10-3|TRBJ1-1
CASARGEAEAFF
>TRBV12-3/TRBV12-4|TRBJ2-5
CAPTEAVAVQETQYF
>TRBV4-3|TRBJ1-1
CASSQAILMNTEAFF
>TRBV4-3|TRBJ2-4
CASSQASGVKNIQYF
>TRBV7-9|TRBJ1-5
CASSAASAARYNQPQHF
>TRBV6-1|TRBJ2-5
CASTGTSGRRETQYF
>TRBV7-2|TRBJ2-7
CASSLGSHEQYF
>TRBV6-2/TRBV6-3|TRBJ2-1
CASSYTSGGALYSNNEQFF
>TRBV5-1|TRBJ2-5
CASSPNEGSGETQYF
>TRBV27|TRBJ1-2
CASSLGPVRHGYGYTF
>TRBV18|TRBJ1-1
CASSPGVGQGWNTEAFF
>TRBV28|TRBJ2-3
CASSTNEGGPDTQYF
>TRBV25-1|TRBJ2-7
CASSDPSQYEQYF
>TRBV12-3/TRBV12-4|TRBJ2-1
CASSFGTGNSGAYNEQFF
>TRBV7-6|TRBJ1-6
CASSAYSYNSPLHF